One and the same sample provided the 28 T cell receptor beta chains below, sequenced in a study of blood T cell repertoires in COVID-19 (dated by TCRdb to the early 2020s). The library was produced with the immunoSEQ multiplex PCR assay. TCRdb re-hosts the immuneACCESS table, in-frame sequences only. Its copies lack some clones; in the studies checked, an unresolved V gene accounts for under half of them, and the cause for the rest is not known. This sample comprises approximately 110,000 clones, 85% of them detected only once. Together, the top ten hold under 4.5% of the sample. The sample consisted of peripheral blood. Receptor source: a man between 45 and 60 years old with acute or convalescent COVID-19.

The chain recombines TRBV5-4 with TRBJ1-2; 8 nucleotides align to TRBD1. The CDR3 has 13 residues. V trimming: 4 bases; J trimming: 5 bases; junction bases outside the gene matches: 4. CDR1 SGHNT and CDR2 YYREEE come from the germline V gene (reference sequence). The CDR3 sequence: CASSGDRLYGYTF. The CDR3 DNA follows: TGTGCCAGCAGCGGGGACAGGCTGTATGGCTACACCTTC.

V gene TRBV21-1 combines with J gene TRBJ2-7; TRBD2 is taken as the D call from the table, unchecked against the DNA. TRBV21-1 constitutes a pseudogene. CDR3 length: 16 amino acids. CDR3 amino acids: CASSKAFSREVPEQYF. In nucleotides, the CDR3 is TGTGCCAGCAGCAAGGCGTTTTCGCGGGAGGTTCCCGAGCAGTACTTC.

This chain links TRBV2 with TRBJ2-7, with D possibly matching TRBD1 (5 bases). CDR3 length equals 13 residues. With 11 bases removed from V and 4 bases from J, the gap between germline ends came to 18 bases. Germline V lookup: CDR1 SNHLY, CDR2 FYNNEI. The CDR3 here is CALRQGGLYEQYF. The CDR3 DNA reads TGTGCCCTCCGGCAGGGTGGTTTATACGAGCAGTACTTC.

The rearrangement links TRBV2 to TRBJ1-2; 9 nucleotides line up with TRBD1. Unmatched junction bases numbered 8, after V lost 6 bases and J lost 6 bases. Germline-derived CDR1 and CDR2 are SNHLY and FYNNEI. The CDR3 totals 14 residues. DNA of the CDR3: TGTGCCAGCAGCGAGAACAGGGGGCTGGATGGCTACACCTTC. As protein: CASSENRGLDGYTF.

The gene calls are TRBV2 and TRBJ2-3; 9 nucleotides match TRBD2. Germline CDR1 SNHLY, CDR2 FYNNEI. V dropped 3 bases and J dropped 4; count of bases not matched to a gene: 5. The length of the CDR3 is 15 residues. The DNA for the CDR3 is TGTGCCAGCAGTGACCTAGCGGGATATGCAGATACGCAGTATTTT. Protein sequence: CASSDLAGYADTQYF. Using reference TRBV2 and TRBJ2-3 for the parts outside the CDR3, the full variable domain is EPEVTQTPSHQVTQMGQEVILRCVPISNHLYFYWYRQILGQKVEFLVSFYNNEISEKSEIFDDQFSVERPDGSNFTLKIRSTKLEDSAMYFCASSDLAGYADTQYFGPGTRLTVL.

This chain links TRBV27 with TRBJ2-4; perhaps TRBD1 as D (6 bases). V dropped 6 bases and J dropped 0 bases, with 15 bases sitting between them. CDR3 length equals 16 residues. Germline assignment: CDR1 MNHEY and CDR2 SMNVEV (reference sequence). CDR3 DNA: TGTGCCAGCAGGGTACAGGGACCAGGAGCCAAAAACATTCAGTACTTC. Protein: CASRVQGPGAKNIQYF.

V is TRBV9 and J is TRBJ2-1, with TRBD2 matching over 8 bases. The CDR3 sequence is 16 residues long. V gave up 0 bases and J gave up 7 bases; unmatched junction bases: 9. Germline V gene lookup returns CDR1 SGDLS and CDR2 YYNGEE. The CDR3: CASSVAGRAASNEQFF. The CDR3 nucleotides read TGTGCCAGCAGCGTAGCCGGGAGGGCTGCCTCTAATGAGCAGTTCTTC. The full variable domain, in which reference TRBV9 and TRBJ2-1 provide the parts outside the CDR3, is DSGVTQTPKHLITATGQRVTLRCSPRSGDLSVYWYQQSLDQGLQFLIQYYNGEERAKGNILERFSAQQFPDLHSELNLSSLELGDSALYFCASSVAGRAASNEQFFGPGTRLTVL.

This CDR3 is CASSVQAGTYNEQFF. CDR3 sequence (DNA): TGTGCCAGCAGCGTACAGGCAGGGACCTACAATGAGCAGTTCTTC. The gene calls are TRBV9 and TRBJ2-1; a weak D match, TRBD1 (5 bases). V lost 1 base, J lost 2 bases, and 10 bases lay in between. This CDR3 contains 15 residues. Germline V gene lookup returns CDR1 SGDLS and CDR2 YYNGEE.

The table lists this clone with a few counts. The chain uses TRBV2 and TRBJ2-1; 10 nucleotides match TRBD1. Trimming took 0 bases from V and 8 from J; bases not matched to a gene: 7. Germline values: CDR1 SNHLY, CDR2 FYNNEI. The length of the CDR3 is 16 residues. The CDR3 region has the DNA TGTGCCAGCAGTGAAGCCGCGGGACAGGGGATCGATGAGCAGTTCTTC. Translated, it gives CASSEAAGQGIDEQFF.

This rearrangement joins TRBV7-6 to TRBJ1-2; 7 nucleotides line up with TRBD1. Trimming took 2 bases from V and 6 from J; bases not matched to a gene: 9. The CDR3 has 15 residues. CDR1 is SGHVS, CDR2 FNYEAQ, per germline. CDR3 nucleotide sequence: TGTGCCAGCAGCTTAAAGTCAGGGGGGCAGGATGGCTACACCTTC. Its protein is CASSLKSGGQDGYTF.

The V gene is TRBV27, the J gene TRBJ2-1; TRBD1 matches at 10 bases. After removal of 6 bases from V and 7 bases from J, the junction contained 6 bases not matched to a gene. The length of the CDR3 is 14 residues. Germline assignment: CDR1 MNHEY and CDR2 SMNVEV (reference sequence). CDR3 in amino acids: CASSRTGGRNEQFF. CDR3 in DNA: TGTGCCAGCAGCAGGACAGGGGGAAGGAATGAGCAGTTCTTC.

DNA of the CDR3: TGTGCTAGTGGCAACGGGACAGGGGGGGATGAAAAACTGTTTTTT. It codes for CASGNGTGGDEKLFF. V and J are TRBV12-5 and TRBJ1-4, with TRBD1 identical over 11 bases. Germline lookup yields CDR1 LGHNT and CDR2 FRNRAP. The V segment lost 6 bases and the J segment 6 bases; nucleotides outside the gene matches: 6. There are 15 residues in the CDR3.

The chain uses TRBV14 and TRBJ2-7, with D possibly matching TRBD2 (5 bases). The CDR3 loop spans 15 amino acids. Trimming took 1 base from V and 0 from J, leaving 10 bases between them. CDR1 SGHDN and CDR2 FVKESK come from the germline V gene. This CDR3 is CASSQALGSSYEQYF. As DNA, the CDR3 is TGTGCCAGCAGCCAAGCGCTGGGGAGCTCCTACGAGCAGTACTTC.

This sequence joins TRBV27 and TRBJ1-1, with 7 bases fitting TRBD1. The CDR3 sequence is 16 residues long. With 6 bases clipped from V and 0 bases from J, the junction kept 10 bases outside the gene matches. Germline lookup yields CDR1 MNHEY and CDR2 SMNVEV (reference sequence). This CDR3 reads CASSIRDRAMNTEAFF. The DNA for the CDR3 is TGTGCCAGCAGCATCCGGGACAGAGCAATGAACACTGAAGCTTTCTTT.

In its sample, this clone was seen once. The J gene is TRBJ1-3, the V gene TRBV19, with D tentatively TRBD1 (5 bases). Germline values: CDR1 LNHDA, CDR2 SQIVND (reference sequence). With 7 bases removed from V and 8 bases from J, the gap between germline ends came to 18 bases. The CDR3 is made up of 14 amino acids. CDR3 sequence: CASNPDNFRDTIYF. The CDR3 DNA reads TGTGCCAGTAACCCGGACAATTTCCGCGACACCATATATTTT. The variable domain in full, completed from reference TRBV19 and TRBJ1-3, reads DGGITQSPKYLFRKEGQNVTLSCEQNLNHDAMYWYRQDPGQGLRLIYYSQIVNDFQKGDIAEGYSVSREKKESFPLTVTSAQKNPTAFYLCASNPDNFRDTIYFGEGSWLTVV.

The CDR3 sequence is CASTDIGRGNEKLFF. The CDR3 nucleotides read TGTGCCAGTACCGATATAGGACGGGGTAATGAAAAACTGTTTTTT. The chain is built from TRBV19 and TRBJ1-4; D is unresolved. CDR1 LNHDA and CDR2 SQIVND come from the germline V gene (reference sequence). V dropped 7 bases and J dropped 4 bases, with 16 bases sitting between them. The length of the CDR3 is 15 residues.

In this sample, this clone turned up a few times. The chain combines TRBV7-9 with TRBJ1-2; the match to TRBD1 covers 11 bases. V shed 0 bases, J shed 4 bases, and the junction held 4 bases outside the gene matches. Germline-derived CDR1 and CDR2 are SEHNR and FQNEAQ (reference sequence). CDR3 size: 16 residues. The DNA of the CDR3 is TGTGCCAGCAGCTTAGCCCGGACAGGGGGCGGCTATGGCTACACCTTC. Protein product: CASSLARTGGGYGYTF.

The V and J genes are TRBV18 and TRBJ1-2, with TRBD1 identical over 7 bases. The CDR3 totals 15 residues. Trimming took 0 bases from V and 4 from J; bases not matched to a gene: 5. Germline CDR1 KGHSH, CDR2 LQKENI. In nucleotides, the CDR3 is TGTGCCAGCTCACCACCGGGACAGAAGATCTATGGCTACACCTTC. Protein sequence: CASSPPGQKIYGYTF.

The J gene is TRBJ2-7, the V gene TRBV5-4, with 8 bases matching TRBD2. Trimming removed 2 bases from V and 2 bases from J; junction bases left unmatched: 9. The CDR3 has 16 residues. Germline loops: CDR1 SGHNT, CDR2 YYREEE (reference sequence). The CDR3 region has the DNA TGTGCCAGCAGCTTTGCGGGGGGAGGGGTTACCTACGAGCAGTACTTC. Translated, it gives CASSFAGGGVTYEQYF.

This clone showed up just a few times. This chain links TRBV3-1 (or the pseudogene TRBV3-2) with TRBJ2-2; tentatively, D is TRBD2 (5 bases). Between the trimmed V and J ends, which lost 1 base and 0 bases, there was a span of 21 bases. Germline CDR1 and CDR2: LGHDT and YNNKEL (reference sequence). CDR3 length: 20 residues. CDR3 in DNA: TGTGCCAGCAGCCAAGTGCATGGACTCTTAGTAACGTCGAACACCGGGGAGCTGTTTTTT. Translated: CASSQVHGLLVTSNTGELFF.

V gene TRBV14 combines with J gene TRBJ2-7; 11 nucleotides agree with TRBD2. Trimming removed 5 bases from V and 3 bases from J; junction bases left unmatched: 6. Germline-derived CDR1 and CDR2 are SGHDN and FVKESK. This CDR3 has 15 amino acids. Here the CDR3 reads CASSSFTSGSYEQYF. CDR3 bases: TGTGCCAGCAGCTCCTTTACTAGCGGGAGCTACGAGCAGTACTTC.

V and J are TRBV19 and TRBJ2-2; 7 nucleotides align to TRBD1. Germline V gene data show CDR1 as LNHDA and CDR2 as SQIVND (reference sequence). Germline trimming cut 1 base from V and 9 bases from J; bases unmatched to any gene: 5. This CDR3 is 14 amino acids long. As DNA, the CDR3 is TGTGCCAGTAGTATAGTCCCGACAGGGAGGGAGCTGTTTTTT. Its translation is CASSIVPTGRELFF.

This chain uses TRBV25-1 with TRBJ1-4; 9 bases agree with TRBD1. CDR3 size: 17 residues. Germline assignment: CDR1 MGHDK and CDR2 SYGVNS. J was trimmed by 9 bases and V by 5 bases; bases with no gene match: 16. The CDR3 sequence: CASSKHIVRQGEQKLFF. The CDR3 nucleotides are TGTGCCAGCAGTAAACACATCGTTAGACAGGGGGAACAAAAACTGTTTTTT.

The V gene is TRBV28, the J gene TRBJ2-7, with 9 bases fitting TRBD1. CDR1 and CDR2 from the germline V gene are MDHEN and SYDVKM. V was clipped by 6 bases and J by 6 bases; unmatched bases: 9. The CDR3 is made up of 14 amino acids. The CDR3 here is CASSNPGQGIEQYF. The CDR3 DNA is TGTGCCAGCAGCAACCCGGGACAGGGAATCGAGCAGTACTTC.

V usage is TRBV27 and J usage is TRBJ2-7, with 7 positions matching TRBD1. Germline V gives CDR1 MNHEY, CDR2 SMNVEV (reference sequence). V lost 5 bases, J lost 5 bases, and 12 bases stayed unmatched. The CDR3 totals 15 residues. Here the CDR3 reads CASSGPGQSFDEQYF. The CDR3 DNA is TGTGCCAGCAGTGGACCGGGACAGAGCTTTGACGAGCAGTACTTC.

V is TRBV9 and J is TRBJ2-1; 7 bases map to TRBD2. Germline loops: CDR1 SGDLS, CDR2 YYNGEE. J lost 9 bases, V lost 0 bases, and 6 bases had no gene match. The length of the CDR3 is 14 residues. As DNA, the CDR3 is TGTGCCAGCAGCGTAGAATGGCGGGGGACTGAGCAGTTCTTC. Its protein is CASSVEWRGTEQFF. Variable domain in full (rest from reference TRBV9 and TRBJ2-1): DSGVTQTPKHLITATGQRVTLRCSPRSGDLSVYWYQQSLDQGLQFLIQYYNGEERAKGNILERFSAQQFPDLHSELNLSSLELGDSALYFCASSVEWRGTEQFFGPGTRLTVL.

The chain joins TRBV5-1 to TRBJ1-1; the D is unclear. V was trimmed by 0 bases and J by 6 bases, leaving 9 bases between them. Per the germline V gene, CDR1 is SGHRS and CDR2 is YFSETQ. This CDR3 region has 13 residues. DNA for the CDR3: TGCGCCAGCAGCTTGGTTGTGGAGGCTGAAGCTTTCTTT. Translated, it gives CASSLVVEAEAFF.

The genes are TRBV5-6 and TRBJ1-1, with no clear D. The germline V gene encodes CDR1 SGHDT and CDR2 YYEEEE. Trimming cost V 0 bases and J 0 bases, with 12 bases left between them. The CDR3 extends over 16 amino acids. The CDR3: CASSLGAQNLNTEAFF. The CDR3 DNA reads TGTGCCAGCAGCTTGGGCGCACAGAACTTGAACACTGAAGCTTTCTTT.